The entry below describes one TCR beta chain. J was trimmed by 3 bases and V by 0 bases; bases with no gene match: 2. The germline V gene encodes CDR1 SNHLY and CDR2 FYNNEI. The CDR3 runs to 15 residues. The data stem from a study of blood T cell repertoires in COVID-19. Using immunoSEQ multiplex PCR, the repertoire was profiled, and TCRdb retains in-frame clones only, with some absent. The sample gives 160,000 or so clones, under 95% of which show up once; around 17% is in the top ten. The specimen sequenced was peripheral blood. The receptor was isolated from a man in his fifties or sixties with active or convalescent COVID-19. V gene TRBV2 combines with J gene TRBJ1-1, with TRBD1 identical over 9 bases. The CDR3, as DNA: TGTGCCAGCAGTGAAGCACGACAGGGGGACACTGAAGCTTTCTTT. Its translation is CASSEARQGDTEAFF. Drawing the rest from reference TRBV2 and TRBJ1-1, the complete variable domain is EPEVTQTPSHQVTQMGQEVILRCVPISNHLYFYWYRQILGQKVEFLVSFYNNEISEKSEIFDDQFSVERPDGSNFTLKIRSTKLEDSAMYFCASSEARQGDTEAFFGQGTRLTVV.